Presented here are 16 T cell receptor beta chains from one specimen sequenced in a study of blood T cells in healthy people across ages. A J-beta primer mix and a sample-barcoded 5' primer were used in a second PCR of roughly 6 to 12 cycles. One entry per CDR3 protein, called by TCRdb with MiXCR from the 5' RACE reads. The repertoire has around 900,000 distinct CDR3 sequences, roughly 51% of them found once; the top ten carry roughly 23%. The sequencing input was blood. All receptors come from a woman aged 55 to 70 in good health.

This clonotype was found a few times. The rearrangement joins TRBV29-1 to TRBJ2-7; 10 positions match TRBD2. The germline CDR1 and CDR2 sequences are SQVTM and ANQGSEA. Trimming cost V 4 bases and J 2 bases; bases outside gene matches: 14. The CDR3 totals 17 residues. The CDR3: CSVGPSFSGRHAYEQYF. In DNA, the CDR3 is TGCAGCGTTGGGCCTTCCTTTAGCGGGAGGCACGCCTACGAGCAGTACTTC.

The chain links TRBV12-3 or TRBV12-4 to TRBJ2-4, with TRBD1 matching 7 bases. The CDR3 extends over 14 amino acids. After removal of 5 bases from V and 4 bases from J, the junction contained 5 bases not matched to a gene. CDR3 sequence (DNA): TGTGCCAGCAGTCCCGGGGACAGTAAAAACATTCAGTACTTC. It encodes CASSPGDSKNIQYF.

The chain couples TRBV20-1 to TRBJ1-1, with TRBD1 as a possible D gene (6 bases). V was cut by 3 bases and J by 4 bases, with 12 bases left in between. The V gene's germline CDR1 is DFQATT and CDR2 SNEGSKA (reference sequence). The CDR3 is 13 residues long. CDR3 loop: CSARDSVGTEAFF. The CDR3 region has the DNA TGCAGTGCTAGGGACAGTGTCGGCACTGAAGCTTTCTTT.

The CDR3 DNA reads as TGTGCCAGCAGCCGCCGGGGTGGGCTCTACGAGCAGTACTTC. Translation: CASSRRGGLYEQYF. J is TRBJ2-7 and V is TRBV9, with D possibly TRBD2 on 5 matching bases. The CDR3 consists of 14 residues. Trimming removed 4 bases from V and 3 bases from J, with 14 bases in between. The germline V gene has CDR1 SGDLS and CDR2 YYNGEE.

The rearrangement uses TRBV28 and TRBJ2-1, with TRBD2 identical over 7 bases. Trimming took 8 bases from V and 7 from J; bases not matched to a gene: 8. The germline gives CDR1 MDHEN, CDR2 SYDVKM. The CDR3 loop spans 13 amino acids. The CDR3 region has the DNA TGTGCCAGCGAAATCGGGACTACAAATGAGCAGTTCTTC. It specifies CASEIGTTNEQFF.

This chain connects TRBV20-1 to TRBJ2-1, with TRBD2 matching over 8 bases. The CDR3 contains 14 residues. Per the germline V gene, CDR1 is DFQATT and CDR2 is SNEGSKA (reference sequence). The V and J ends lost 2 bases and 7 bases, in that order; junction bases with no gene match: 7. The CDR3 here is CSARNPGGPNEQFF. In DNA, the CDR3 is TGCAGTGCTAGAAACCCGGGAGGGCCTAATGAGCAGTTCTTC.

The rearrangement links TRBV7-8 to TRBJ2-5; unclear D gene. Trimming took off 3 bases at V and 0 bases at J, with 11 bases between the two ends. CDR1 and CDR2 (germline): SGHVS, FQNEAQ. This CDR3 has 15 amino acids. The CDR3, as DNA: TGTGCCAGCAGCTTGGGTTGGCGCTACCAAGAGACCCAGTACTTC. Translation: CASSLGWRYQETQYF.

J is TRBJ2-1 and V is TRBV29-1; D remains ambiguous. Trimming left V 0 bases short and J 11 bases short, with 11 bases between. This CDR3 spans 12 amino acids. The germline gives CDR1 SQVTM, CDR2 ANQGSEA. The CDR3 sequence: CSVEDVGTKQFF. The CDR3 DNA reads TGCAGCGTTGAAGATGTGGGAACTAAGCAGTTCTTC.

The chain uses TRBV20-1 and TRBJ2-7; no clear D. V lost 0 bases, J lost 3 bases, and 12 bases lay in between. Germline CDR1 and CDR2: DFQATT and SNEGSKA (reference sequence). This CDR3 is built from 14 residues. CDR3 in amino acids: CSARDLNSYYEQYF. The DNA for the CDR3 is TGCAGTGCTAGAGATTTAAACTCTTACTACGAGCAGTACTTC.

The J gene is TRBJ1-2, the V gene TRBV7-9, with D possibly matching TRBD1 (5 bases). V lost 5 bases, J lost 8 bases, and 21 bases lay in between. Germline values: CDR1 SEHNR, CDR2 FQNEAQ (reference sequence). The CDR3 length is 15 residues. This CDR3 reads CASSASGRGPSGYTF. The DNA for the CDR3 is TGTGCCAGCAGCGCCTCGGGACGGGGACCGTCCGGCTACACCTTC.

The V gene is TRBV6-1, the J gene TRBJ2-3; 11 positions match TRBD2. V gave up 7 bases and J gave up 0 bases; unmatched junction bases: 9. This CDR3 has 17 amino acids. Germline loops: CDR1 MNHNS, CDR2 SASEGT. The CDR3 nucleotides read TGTGCCAGCAAATCCGGGACTAGCGGCACTAGCACAGATACGCAGTATTTT. This codes for CASKSGTSGTSTDTQYF.

The CDR3 region has the DNA TGTGCCAGCAAGGTCGGCGGGGGCTACGAGCAGTACTTC. Its protein is CASKVGGGYEQYF. The chain employs TRBV12-3 or TRBV12-4 and TRBJ2-7, with 7 bases lining up with TRBD2. This CDR3 has 13 amino acids. Germline trimming cut 7 bases from V and 3 bases from J; bases unmatched to any gene: 6.

This clonotype was found a few times. The chain combines TRBV7-2 with TRBJ2-5; tentative D call: TRBD2 (6 bases). The CDR3 consists of 15 residues. Germline values: CDR1 SGHTA, CDR2 FQGNSA. V lost 4 bases and J lost 2, with 14 bases in between. CDR3 coding DNA: TGTGCCAGCAGCTCGGGAGTTGGGTTACAAGAGACCCAGTACTTC. Residues: CASSSGVGLQETQYF.

CDR3 loop: CATSVGGRPHNEQFF. For the CDR3, the DNA is TGTGCCACCAGTGTGGGGGGTAGGCCCCACAATGAGCAGTTCTTC. This chain joins TRBV24-1 and TRBJ2-1, with D perhaps TRBD2 (6 bases). CDR3 length: 15 residues. Germline V gene data show CDR1 as KGHDR and CDR2 as SFDVKD. The ends were cut back, 5 bases at V and 5 bases at J, with 15 bases in the middle.

This chain links TRBV20-1 with TRBJ2-4; 7 bases match TRBD1. Germline-derived CDR1 and CDR2 are DFQATT and SNEGSKA (reference sequence). Trimming at V came to 2 bases and at J to 0 bases, leaving 4 bases not matched to a gene. The length of the CDR3 is 15 residues. The CDR3 DNA reads TGCAGTGCTAGATTGGACAGGTTAGCCAAAAACATTCAGTACTTC. This sequence encodes CSARLDRLAKNIQYF.

This chain links TRBV7-2 with TRBJ2-5; D might be TRBD2 (6 bases). V dropped 0 bases and J dropped 2 bases, with 16 bases sitting between them. From germline, CDR1 is SGHTA and CDR2 FQGNSA. CDR3 length equals 17 residues. The CDR3 protein is CASSLALDWRDQETQYF. The CDR3 DNA reads TGTGCCAGCAGCTTAGCGTTGGATTGGCGGGATCAAGAGACCCAGTACTTC.